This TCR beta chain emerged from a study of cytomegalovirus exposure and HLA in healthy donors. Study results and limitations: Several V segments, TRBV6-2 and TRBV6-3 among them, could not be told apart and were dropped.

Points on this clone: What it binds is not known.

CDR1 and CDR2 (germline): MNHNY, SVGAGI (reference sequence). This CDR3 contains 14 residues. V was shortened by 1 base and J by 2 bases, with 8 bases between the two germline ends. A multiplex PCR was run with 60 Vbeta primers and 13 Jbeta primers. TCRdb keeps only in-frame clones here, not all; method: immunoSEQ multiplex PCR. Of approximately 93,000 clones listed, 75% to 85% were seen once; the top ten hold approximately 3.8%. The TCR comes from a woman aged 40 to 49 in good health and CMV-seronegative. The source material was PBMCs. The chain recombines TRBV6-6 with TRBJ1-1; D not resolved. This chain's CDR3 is CASSYLQTNTEAFF. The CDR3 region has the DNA TGTGCCAGCAGTTACTTACAGACCAACACTGAAGCTTTCTTT.